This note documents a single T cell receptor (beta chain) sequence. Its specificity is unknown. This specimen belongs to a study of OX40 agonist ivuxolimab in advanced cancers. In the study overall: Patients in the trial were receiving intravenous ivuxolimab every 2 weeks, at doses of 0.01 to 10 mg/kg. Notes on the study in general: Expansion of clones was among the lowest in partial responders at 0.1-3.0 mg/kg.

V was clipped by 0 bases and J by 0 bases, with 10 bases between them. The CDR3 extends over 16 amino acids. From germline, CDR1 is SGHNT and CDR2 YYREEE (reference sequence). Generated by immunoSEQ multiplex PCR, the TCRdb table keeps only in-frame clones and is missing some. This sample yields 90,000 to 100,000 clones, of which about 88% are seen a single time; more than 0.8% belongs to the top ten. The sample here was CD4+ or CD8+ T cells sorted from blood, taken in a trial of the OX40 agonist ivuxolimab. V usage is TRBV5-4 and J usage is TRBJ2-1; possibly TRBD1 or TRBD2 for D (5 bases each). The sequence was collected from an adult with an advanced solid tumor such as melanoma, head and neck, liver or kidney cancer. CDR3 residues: CASSLGGAPSYNEQFF. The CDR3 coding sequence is TGTGCCAGCAGCTTGGGAGGGGCCCCCTCCTACAATGAGCAGTTCTTC.